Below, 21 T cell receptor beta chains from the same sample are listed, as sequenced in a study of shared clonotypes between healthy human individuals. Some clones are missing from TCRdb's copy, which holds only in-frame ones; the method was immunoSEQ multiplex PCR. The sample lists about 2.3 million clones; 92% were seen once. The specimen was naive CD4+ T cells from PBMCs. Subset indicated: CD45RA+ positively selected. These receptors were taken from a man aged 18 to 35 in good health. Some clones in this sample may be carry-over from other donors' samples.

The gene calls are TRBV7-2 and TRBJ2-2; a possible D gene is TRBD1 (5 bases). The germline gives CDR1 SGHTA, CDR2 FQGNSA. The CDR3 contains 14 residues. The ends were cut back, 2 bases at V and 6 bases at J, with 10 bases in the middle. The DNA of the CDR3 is TGTGCCAGCAGCTTATTAGGGGTTCCCGGGGAGCTGTTTTTT. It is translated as CASSLLGVPGELFF.

CDR3 bases: TGTGCCAGCAGCGGAGGAGCCGGGGGTGGCGGCGAGACCCAGTACTTC. Its translation is CASSGGAGGGGETQYF. The rearrangement joins TRBV9 to TRBJ2-5; possible D gene TRBD2, 6 bases. CDR3 size: 16 residues. Germline assignment: CDR1 SGDLS and CDR2 YYNGEE. V was shortened by 3 bases and J by 5 bases, with 20 bases between the two germline ends.

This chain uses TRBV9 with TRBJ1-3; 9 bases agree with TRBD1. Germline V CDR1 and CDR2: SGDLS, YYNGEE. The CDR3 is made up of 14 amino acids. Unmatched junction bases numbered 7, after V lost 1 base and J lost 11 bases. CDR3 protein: CASSVHGTGFSIYF. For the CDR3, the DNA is TGTGCCAGCAGCGTACACGGGACAGGGTTCTCCATATATTTT.

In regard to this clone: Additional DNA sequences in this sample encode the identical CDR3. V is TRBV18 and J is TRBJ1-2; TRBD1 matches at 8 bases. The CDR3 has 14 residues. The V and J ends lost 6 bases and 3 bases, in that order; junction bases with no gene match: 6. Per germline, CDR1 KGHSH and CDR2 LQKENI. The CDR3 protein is CASSPGQGDYGYTF. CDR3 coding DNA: TGTGCCAGCTCGCCCGGACAGGGAGACTATGGCTACACCTTC.

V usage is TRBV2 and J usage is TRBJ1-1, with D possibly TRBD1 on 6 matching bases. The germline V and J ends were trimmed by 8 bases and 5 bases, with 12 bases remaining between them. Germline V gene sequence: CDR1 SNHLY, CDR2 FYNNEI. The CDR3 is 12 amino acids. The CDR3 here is CASVGGGTEAFF. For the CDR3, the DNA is TGTGCCAGCGTAGGGGGTGGGACTGAAGCTTTCTTT.

CDR3 in DNA: TGTGCCAGTACCCTTTCGGGGGGCGAGACCCAGTACTTC. Amino acid sequence: CASTLSGGETQYF. This rearrangement joins TRBV19 to TRBJ2-5; maybe TRBD2 (7 bases). Trimming shortened V by 7 bases and J by 5 bases, and 14 bases separated the two germline ends. The CDR3 is 13 residues long. Germline lookup yields CDR1 LNHDA and CDR2 SQIVND (reference sequence).

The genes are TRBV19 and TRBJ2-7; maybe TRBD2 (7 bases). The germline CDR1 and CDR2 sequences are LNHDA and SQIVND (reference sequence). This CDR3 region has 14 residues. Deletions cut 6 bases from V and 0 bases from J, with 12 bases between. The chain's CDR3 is CASSRGAGSYEQYF. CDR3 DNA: TGTGCCAGTAGCCGGGGGGCAGGCTCCTACGAGCAGTACTTC.

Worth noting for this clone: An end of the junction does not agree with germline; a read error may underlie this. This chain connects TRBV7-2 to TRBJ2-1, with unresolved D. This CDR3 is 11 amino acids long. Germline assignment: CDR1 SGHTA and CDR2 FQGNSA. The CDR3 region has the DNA TGTGCCAGCAGCTTTACGTCGGCAAAGGTCTTC. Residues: CASSFTSAKVF.

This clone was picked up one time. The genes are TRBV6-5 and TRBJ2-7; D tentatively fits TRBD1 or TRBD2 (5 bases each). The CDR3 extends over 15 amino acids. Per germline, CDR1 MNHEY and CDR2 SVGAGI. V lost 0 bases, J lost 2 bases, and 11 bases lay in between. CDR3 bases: TGTGCCAGCAGTTACTCGCAGGGAGATACCTACGAGCAGTACTTC. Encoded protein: CASSYSQGDTYEQYF.

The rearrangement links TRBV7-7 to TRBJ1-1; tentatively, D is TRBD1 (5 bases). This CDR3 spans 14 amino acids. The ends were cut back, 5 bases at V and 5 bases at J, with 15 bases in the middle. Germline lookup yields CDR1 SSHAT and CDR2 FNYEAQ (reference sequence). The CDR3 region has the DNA TGTGCCAGCAGCCGGTTTCCGGGGGGAACTGAAGCTTTCTTT. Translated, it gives CASSRFPGGTEAFF.

In DNA form, the CDR3 reads TGTGCCAGCAGCTTGGCCGGGACAGGGAACACTGAAGCTTTCTTT. It is translated as CASSLAGTGNTEAFF. The V and J genes are TRBV7-3 and TRBJ1-1; 8 bases match TRBD1. CDR3 length: 15 residues. The germline V gene encodes CDR1 SGHTA and CDR2 FQGTGA. J was trimmed by 1 base and V by 3 bases; bases with no gene match: 4.

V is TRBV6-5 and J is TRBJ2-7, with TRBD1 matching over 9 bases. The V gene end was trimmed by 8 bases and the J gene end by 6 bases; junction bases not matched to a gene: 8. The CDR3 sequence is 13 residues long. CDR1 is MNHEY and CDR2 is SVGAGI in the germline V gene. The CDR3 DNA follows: TGTGCCAGCGCTCGGGACAGGGAGGGCGAGCAGTACTTC. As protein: CASARDREGEQYF.

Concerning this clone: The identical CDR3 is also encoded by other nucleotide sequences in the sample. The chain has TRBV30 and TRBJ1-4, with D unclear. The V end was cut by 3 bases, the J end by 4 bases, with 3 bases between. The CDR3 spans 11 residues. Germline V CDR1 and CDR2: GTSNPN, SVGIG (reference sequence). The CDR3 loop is CAWSVNEKLFF. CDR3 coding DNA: TGTGCCTGGAGCGTTAATGAAAAACTGTTTTTT.

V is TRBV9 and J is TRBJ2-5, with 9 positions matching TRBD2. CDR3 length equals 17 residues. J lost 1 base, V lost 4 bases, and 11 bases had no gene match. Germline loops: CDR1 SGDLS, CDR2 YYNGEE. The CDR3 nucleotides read TGTGCCAGCAGCACCGGACGACTAGCGGCAAGCCAAGAGACCCAGTACTTC. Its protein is CASSTGRLAASQETQYF. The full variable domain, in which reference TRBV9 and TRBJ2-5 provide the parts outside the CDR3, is DSGVTQTPKHLITATGQRVTLRCSPRSGDLSVYWYQQSLDQGLQFLIQYYNGEERAKGNILERFSAQQFPDLHSELNLSSLELGDSALYFCASSTGRLAASQETQYFGPGTRLLVL.

CDR3 amino acids: CAIRGTGDNQPQHF. CDR3 sequence (DNA): TGTGCCATCAGGGGGACAGGGGACAATCAGCCCCAGCATTTT. J is TRBJ1-5 and V is TRBV10-3; 10 bases line up with TRBD1. The CDR3 consists of 14 residues. Germline V gene lookup returns CDR1 ENHRY and CDR2 SYGVKD. V shed 6 bases and J 3 bases; nucleotides not matched to a gene: 2.

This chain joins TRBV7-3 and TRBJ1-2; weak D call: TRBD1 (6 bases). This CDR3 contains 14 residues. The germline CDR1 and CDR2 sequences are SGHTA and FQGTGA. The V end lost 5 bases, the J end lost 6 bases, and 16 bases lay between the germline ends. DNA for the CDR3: TGTGCCAGCAGCCCTCAGGGGCTCGGGGATGGCTACACCTTC. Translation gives CASSPQGLGDGYTF.

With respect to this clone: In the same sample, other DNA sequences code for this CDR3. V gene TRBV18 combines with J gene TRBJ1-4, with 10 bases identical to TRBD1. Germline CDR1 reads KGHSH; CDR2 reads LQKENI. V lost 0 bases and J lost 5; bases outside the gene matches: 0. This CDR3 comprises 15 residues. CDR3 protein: CASSPPGQGNEKLFF. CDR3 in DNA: TGTGCCAGCTCACCACCGGGACAGGGGAATGAAAAACTGTTTTTT.

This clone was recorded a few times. This CDR3 is CSVGTGRELGYTF. As DNA, the CDR3 is TGCAGCGTCGGGACAGGTCGAGAGCTTGGCTACACCTTC. The chain combines TRBV29-1 with TRBJ1-2; TRBD1 agrees at 8 bases. V lost 6 bases, J lost 7 bases, and 10 bases stayed unmatched. CDR3 length: 13 amino acids. Germline V gene data show CDR1 as SQVTM and CDR2 as ANQGSEA.

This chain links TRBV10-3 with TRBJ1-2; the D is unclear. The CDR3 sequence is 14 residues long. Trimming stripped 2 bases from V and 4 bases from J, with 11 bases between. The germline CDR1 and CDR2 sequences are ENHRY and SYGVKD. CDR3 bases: TGTGCCATCAGTGAGGCAGGAAACTCCTATGGCTACACCTTC. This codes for CAISEAGNSYGYTF.

CDR3 in DNA: TGTGCCAGCAGTCCCAATACCGTGGCAGATACGCAGTATTTT. This gives the protein CASSPNTVADTQYF. V usage is TRBV27 and J usage is TRBJ2-3, with D uncertain. The CDR3 is 14 amino acids. CDR1 and CDR2 from the germline V gene are MNHEY and SMNVEV (reference sequence). With 5 bases removed from V and 4 bases from J, the gap between germline ends came to 13 bases.

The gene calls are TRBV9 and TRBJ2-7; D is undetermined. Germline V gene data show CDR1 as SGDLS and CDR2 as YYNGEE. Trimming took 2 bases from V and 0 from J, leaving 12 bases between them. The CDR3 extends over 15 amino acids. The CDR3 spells CASSVDPMPSYEQYF. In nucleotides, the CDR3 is TGTGCCAGCAGCGTGGACCCTATGCCCTCCTACGAGCAGTACTTC.